The 2 T cell receptor beta chains below come from one sample, sequenced in a study of blood T cells in healthy people across ages. A second PCR, run for roughly 7 to 11 cycles, used a sample-barcoded 5' primer plus a J-beta primer mix. Each CDR3 protein gets one entry after TCRdb re-called the 5' RACE reads with MiXCR. The table records nearly 800,000 distinct CDR3 sequences, roughly 56% of them present only once. The sample taken for sequencing was blood. The receptors stem from a man aged 35 to 55 in good health.

There are a few counts of this clonotype. The rearrangement uses TRBV14 and TRBJ1-2, with unresolved D. With 1 base removed from V and 8 bases from J, the gap between germline ends came to 8 bases. CDR1 SGHDN and CDR2 FVKESK come from the germline V gene. The CDR3 spans 12 residues. CDR3 sequence reads: CASSQGLVGYTF. CDR3 bases: TGTGCCAGCAGCCAAGGACTCGTCGGCTACACCTTC.

The V and J genes are TRBV9 and TRBJ2-4; 7 bases are a match to TRBD2. J lost 13 bases, V lost 7 bases, and 8 bases had no gene match. This CDR3 contains 11 residues. Per germline, CDR1 SGDLS and CDR2 YYNGEE. The CDR3: CASSAGEEQYF. CDR3 in DNA: TGTGCCAGCTCGGCGGGGGAGGAGCAGTACTTC.